Shown below are 24 T cell receptor beta chains from a single sample sequenced in a study of blood T cells in healthy people across ages (dated by TCRdb to the mid-2010s). The library relied on 5' RACE. These reads were obtained on an Illumina HiSeq 2500. A second PCR of about 6 to 12 cycles was performed with a sample-barcoded 5' primer and a J-beta primer mix. Through fastp at Q25 and MiXCR, TCRdb rebuilt clones from the public reads, retaining in-frame beta chains. Rows with a matching CDR3 protein are joined into one entry that keeps the most common DNA and genes. The sample table records 800,000 to 1,000,000 distinct CDR3 sequences; around 46% of these occur just once. The ten largest clones add up to around 15% of the sample. Material: blood. The receptors here all came from a man aged 25 to 40 in good health.

This clonotype was counted between two and nine times. The chain couples TRBV10-3 to TRBJ2-5, with D possibly matching TRBD2 (6 bases). The ends were cut back, 5 bases at V and 5 bases at J, with 9 bases in the middle. Germline assignment: CDR1 ENHRY and CDR2 SYGVKD. The CDR3 covers 12 residues. CDR3 sequence (DNA): TGTGCCATCAGTTCTGGGGGGGAGACCCAGTACTTC. Its translation: CAISSGGETQYF.

CDR3 DNA: TGTGCCAGTTATCGTGGGGGGCGGAACAATGAGCAGTTCTTC. This codes for CASYRGGRNNEQFF. The chain recombines TRBV7-2 with TRBJ2-1; possibly TRBD1 or TRBD2 for D (6 bases each). The V gene's germline CDR1 is SGHTA and CDR2 FQGNSA. The CDR3 sequence is 14 residues long. The V and J ends lost 9 bases and 5 bases respectively, with 17 bases between them.

This clonotype came up a few times. V is TRBV5-1 and J is TRBJ2-3, with 7 bases that match TRBD2. CDR1 and CDR2 (germline): SGHRS, YFSETQ. This CDR3 contains 16 residues. J gave up 0 bases and V 1 base, and 5 bases lay outside the gene matches. In nucleotides, the CDR3 is TGCGCCAGCAGCTTGCGGGAAGCGGGAAGCACAGATACGCAGTATTTT. It translates to CASSLREAGSTDTQYF.

The chain employs TRBV6-2 or TRBV6-3 and TRBJ1-5; 10 positions agree with TRBD1. The CDR3 runs to 18 residues. V lost 1 base, J lost 2 bases, and 8 bases stayed unmatched. Per the germline V gene, CDR1 is MNHEY and CDR2 is SVGEGT. The CDR3: CASSYYGTGARRNQPQHF. The CDR3 region has the DNA TGTGCCAGCAGTTACTACGGGACAGGGGCTAGGCGCAATCAGCCCCAGCATTTT.

This clonotype was detected a few times. The chain couples TRBV6-5 to TRBJ2-7; TRBD1 matches 8 bases. The CDR3 totals 15 residues. Germline loops: CDR1 MNHEY, CDR2 SVGAGI. After removal of 4 bases from V and 4 bases from J, the junction contained 9 bases not matched to a gene. The CDR3 DNA is TGTGCCAGCAGTTCTCAGGGGGCAGGACCTTACGAGCAGTACTTC. Protein: CASSSQGAGPYEQYF.

This clonotype appeared a few times. The rearrangement links TRBV29-1 to TRBJ2-1, with D perhaps given as TRBD1 or TRBD2 (6 bases each). The end of the DNA fits TRBJ2-7 better, so the J call may be wrong. Germline CDR1 is SQVTM and CDR2 is ANQGSEA. This CDR3 region has 14 residues. The CDR3, as DNA: TGCAGCGTTGACGGGGGCACGAGATACAATGAGCAGTACTTC. The encoded protein is CSVDGGTRYNEQYF.

The chain uses TRBV9 and TRBJ2-3; 10 bases are shared with TRBD2. The CDR3 runs to 15 residues. In germline, CDR1 is SGDLS, CDR2 YYNGEE. V shed 4 bases and J 0 bases; nucleotides not matched to a gene: 2. CDR3 sequence (DNA): TGTGCCAGCAGCTGGACTAGCGGCAGCACAGATACGCAGTATTTT. Translated: CASSWTSGSTDTQYF.

This clonotype occurred a few times. The V call is TRBV12-5, the J call TRBJ2-7; TRBD1 matches 8 bases. CDR1 is LGHNT and CDR2 is FRNRAP in the germline V gene. Losses at the gene ends were 5 bases for V and 6 bases for J; bases not matched to a gene: 3. The CDR3 consists of 12 residues. CDR3 protein: CASGQGAGEQYF. The CDR3 DNA reads TGTGCTAGTGGTCAGGGGGCGGGCGAGCAGTACTTC.

Comment on this clonotype: The junction and the germline gene differ at one end; a read error may be behind it. The genes are TRBV2 and TRBJ2-7; 9 positions agree with TRBD1. CDR1 and CDR2 (germline): SNHLY, FYNNEI. The CDR3 has 14 residues. CDR3 loop: CAGSAEQGASEQYF. CDR3 bases: TGTGCCGGCAGTGCGGAACAGGGGGCCTCCGAGCAGTACTTC.

J is TRBJ2-7 and V is TRBV20-1; the D is unclear. Between the trimmed V and J ends, which lost 6 bases and 0 bases, there was a span of 12 bases. The CDR3 extends over 13 amino acids. Germline loops: CDR1 DFQATT, CDR2 SNEGSKA (reference sequence). The CDR3 nucleotides read TGCAGTGCCATACGGACGGTCTCCTACGAGCAGTACTTC. This sequence encodes CSAIRTVSYEQYF.

V usage is TRBV20-1 and J usage is TRBJ2-3; D is unresolved. The CDR3 contains 13 residues. Germline V gene sequence: CDR1 DFQATT, CDR2 SNEGSKA (reference sequence). V lost 5 bases and J lost 1, with 10 bases in between. This CDR3 reads CSAPRPGTDTQYF. The DNA of the CDR3 is TGCAGTGCTCCAAGACCCGGCACAGATACGCAGTATTTT.

The chain employs TRBV29-1 and TRBJ2-1, with 9 bases matching TRBD1. J gave up 4 bases and V 4 bases, and 2 bases lay outside the gene matches. CDR1 is SQVTM and CDR2 is ANQGSEA in the germline V gene. The CDR3 has 13 amino acids. Written as DNA, the CDR3 is TGCAGCGTTGGGGGACAGGGTTACAATGAGCAGTTCTTC. Translating gives CSVGGQGYNEQFF.

The chain is built from TRBV3-1 and TRBJ2-5, with TRBD2 as a possible D gene (5 bases). CDR3 length equals 16 residues. Germline V lookup: CDR1 LGHDT, CDR2 YNNKEL (reference sequence). The V end lost 5 bases, the J end lost 1 base, and 17 bases lay between the germline ends. CDR3 bases: TGTGCCAGCAGCTACCGGGAAGCCTGGGCCCAAGAGACCCAGTACTTC. Its translation: CASSYREAWAQETQYF.

The rearrangement joins TRBV6-1 to TRBJ2-3; possibly TRBD2 for D (6 bases). From germline, CDR1 is MNHNS and CDR2 SASEGT. V lost 5 bases and J 4 bases, leaving 19 bases between the germline ends. The CDR3 is 16 amino acids. CDR3 DNA: TGTGCCAGCAGTCCCCTGCAATCCCCTAGCGCAGATACGCAGTATTTT. Its translation is CASSPLQSPSADTQYF.

This clonotype turned up a few times. The gene calls are TRBV7-3 and TRBJ2-7, with 7 bases lining up with TRBD1. Per germline, CDR1 SGHTA and CDR2 FQGTGA. The length of the CDR3 is 13 residues. J lost 6 bases, V lost 4 bases, and 6 bases had no gene match. The CDR3 nucleotides read TGTGCCAGCAGCTCGGGACAGCCCAGCGAGCAGTACTTC. This translates into CASSSGQPSEQYF.

V is TRBV4-2 and J is TRBJ2-1; D remains ambiguous. The length of the CDR3 is 12 residues. Trimming cost V 0 bases and J 12 bases, with 9 bases left between them. The germline gives CDR1 LGHNA, CDR2 YNFKEQ. CDR3 region: CASSQDTAGQFF. CDR3 bases: TGTGCCAGCAGCCAAGATACAGCCGGGCAGTTCTTC.

The CDR3 region is CSARVAGRYNEQFF. The CDR3 DNA sequence: TGCAGTGCTAGGGTGGCGGGGCGATACAATGAGCAGTTCTTC. The J gene is TRBJ2-1, the V gene TRBV20-1; tentative D call: TRBD2 (6 bases). The CDR3 runs to 14 residues. The germline V and J ends were trimmed by 3 bases and 4 bases, with 13 bases remaining between them. The V gene's germline CDR1 is DFQATT and CDR2 SNEGSKA (reference sequence).

The table lists this clonotype with a few counts. CDR3 loop: CASSQDLALISYEQYF. DNA for the CDR3: TGCGCCAGCAGCCAAGATCTGGCGCTGATCTCCTACGAGCAGTACTTC. The chain is built from TRBV4-3 and TRBJ2-7; the D is unclear. Trimming took off 0 bases at V and 0 bases at J, with 12 bases between the two ends. Germline V gives CDR1 LGHNA, CDR2 YSLEER. The CDR3 covers 16 residues.

The V gene is TRBV3-1, the J gene TRBJ2-1; possibly TRBD1 for D (6 bases). CDR1 is LGHDT, CDR2 YNNKEL, per germline (reference sequence). Trimming pared 1 base from V and 10 bases from J, leaving 11 bases between. CDR3 length equals 13 residues. CDR3 nucleotide sequence: TGTGCCAGCAGCCAAGTCCAGGGGATAGAGCAGTTCTTC. Its protein product is CASSQVQGIEQFF.

The V call is TRBV6-5, the J call TRBJ2-7; D might be TRBD1 or TRBD2, each matching 5 bases. The CDR3 has 12 residues. Germline CDR1 MNHEY, CDR2 SVGAGI. Trimming left V 4 bases short and J 7 bases short, with 11 bases between. CDR3 sequence: CASSSGTPEQYF. The CDR3 DNA sequence: TGTGCCAGCAGTTCCGGGACCCCTGAGCAGTACTTC.

This rearrangement joins TRBV20-1 to TRBJ1-1, with TRBD1 matching 8 bases. The germline V gene has CDR1 DFQATT and CDR2 SNEGSKA (reference sequence). Trimming cost V 0 bases and J 4 bases; bases outside gene matches: 4. This CDR3 has 14 residues. CDR3 nucleotides: TGCAGTGCTAGAGATCCCACAGGGGGCACTGAAGCTTTCTTT. Translated, it gives CSARDPTGGTEAFF.

The chain uses TRBV2 and TRBJ2-1, with TRBD2 matching 11 bases. This CDR3 comprises 14 residues. V shed 5 bases and J 8 bases; nucleotides not matched to a gene: 5. Germline loops: CDR1 SNHLY, CDR2 FYNNEI. The CDR3 region has the DNA TGTGCCAGCAGTTTAGCGGGGGGGCCGGATGAGCAGTTCTTC. This codes for CASSLAGGPDEQFF. The full variable domain, its missing parts supplied by reference TRBV2 and TRBJ2-1, is EPEVTQTPSHQVTQMGQEVILRCVPISNHLYFYWYRQILGQKVEFLVSFYNNEISEKSEIFDDQFSVERPDGSNFTLKIRSTKLEDSAMYFCASSLAGGPDEQFFGPGTRLTVL.

Comments on this clonotype: A junction boundary mismatches the germline segment, possibly from a read error. The rearrangement joins TRBV27 to TRBJ2-3; tentative D call: TRBD2 (7 bases). CDR1 and CDR2 from the germline V gene are MNHEY and SMNVEV (reference sequence). The CDR3 length is 15 residues. In DNA form, the CDR3 reads TGTGCCAGCAGTTCCCCGGGGGGCCTGTCAGATTCGCAGTATTTT. It translates to CASSSPGGLSDSQYF.

This clonotype was observed many times. The rearrangement joins TRBV5-1 to TRBJ1-2, with D possibly TRBD1 on 5 matching bases. CDR1 SGHRS and CDR2 YFSETQ come from the germline V gene. Trimming removed 5 bases at V and 4 bases at J, with 15 bases between. This CDR3 has 14 amino acids. The CDR3 loop reads CASSEGTLSYGYTF. Here the CDR3 DNA reads TGCGCCAGCAGTGAAGGGACTCTCAGCTATGGCTACACCTTC. Supplemented by reference TRBV5-1 and TRBJ1-2, the full variable domain reads KAGVTQTPRYLIKTRGQQVTLSCSPISGHRSVSWYQQTPGQGLQFLFEYFSETQRNKGNFPGRFSGRQFSNSRSEMNVSTLELGDSALYLCASSEGTLSYGYTFGSGTRLTVV.